This record covers a single T cell receptor (beta chain). Its antigen is undetermined. The record originates from a study of graft-versus-host responses after intestinal transplantation. Study-wide context: Transplants given to recipients were multivisceral, liver-intestinal, or isolated intestinal. After anti-thymocyte globulin induction, recipients took tacrolimus and steroids for two to three years.

Assay used: immunoSEQ multiplex PCR; TCRdb lists only in-frame clones, some missing. Among 90,000 to 150,000 clones listed, around 96% were seen once. General study points: The recipient marrow held GvH clones, and some of them showed up first in ileum or blood. Early post-transplant HvG declines were associated with peak circulating GvH clone levels.

The source is a human donor who received an intestinal transplant. The sample in question was unstimulated CD8+ T cells sorted from spleen or lymph node cells, obtained before intestinal transplant.

CDR3 amino acids: CASSNRETGELFF. As DNA, the CDR3 is TGTGCCAGCAGTAACAGGGAGACCGGGGAGCTGTTTTTT. V is TRBV28 and J is TRBJ2-2, with D perhaps matching TRBD1 (6 bases). The CDR3 runs 13 residues. In germline, CDR1 is MDHEN, CDR2 SYDVKM. V lost 5 bases and J lost 5, with 9 bases in between.